The source of this T cell receptor (beta chain) is a study of identical twins. Study-level results: The study based its conclusions on cross-sectional statistical analysis and did not follow the same donors.

Template switching added a universal primer site, and cDNA bore unique molecular identifiers. TCRdb ran MiXCR on the 5' RACE reads and lists one entry per CDR3 protein. Among approximately 890,000 distinct CDR3 sequences listed, around 12% were seen once. In the case of this clonotype: The antigen is not known.

This CDR3 spans 11 amino acids. V lost 6 bases and J 5 bases, leaving 10 bases between the germline ends. The germline V gene has CDR1 DFQATT and CDR2 SNEGSKA (reference sequence). These data also formed part of another study, on yellow fever vaccine responses in identical twins. This second study notes: Twins reportedly had a vaccine T cell response that seemed partly convergent, partly personalized.

The V and J genes are TRBV20-1 and TRBJ2-5, with D perhaps matching TRBD2 (5 bases). The sequencing sample was made of PBMCs. The sequence was obtained from a woman aged 18-29 years in good health. The chain's CDR3 is CSAKGVETQYF. In nucleotides, the CDR3 is TGCAGTGCCAAGGGAGTCGAGACCCAGTACTTC.